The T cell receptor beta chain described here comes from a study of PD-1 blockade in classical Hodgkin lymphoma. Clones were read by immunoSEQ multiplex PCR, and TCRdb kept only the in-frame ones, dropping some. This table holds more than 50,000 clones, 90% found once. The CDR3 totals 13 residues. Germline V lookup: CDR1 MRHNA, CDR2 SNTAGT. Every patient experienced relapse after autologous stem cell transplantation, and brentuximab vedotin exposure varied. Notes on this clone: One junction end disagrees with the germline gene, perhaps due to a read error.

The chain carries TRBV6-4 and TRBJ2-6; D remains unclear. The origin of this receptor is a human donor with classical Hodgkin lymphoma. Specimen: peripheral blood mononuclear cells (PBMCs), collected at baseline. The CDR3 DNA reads TGTGCCAGCAGGGACTCTGGGGCCAACGTCCTGACTTTC. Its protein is CASRDSGANVLTF.